Presented here are 21 T cell receptor beta chains from one specimen sequenced in a study of blood T cells in healthy people across ages. Combining a sample-barcoded 5' primer with a J-beta primer mix, a second PCR ran for about 7 to 11 cycles. Each CDR3 protein gets one entry after TCRdb re-called the 5' RACE reads with MiXCR. The sample consists of around 870,000 distinct CDR3 sequences, around 28% of them appearing once. The sequenced material came from blood. Receptors originate from a woman aged 80 or over in good health.

V usage is TRBV10-3 and J usage is TRBJ1-6; 8 bases map to TRBD1. Germline lookup yields CDR1 ENHRY and CDR2 SYGVKD. The CDR3 covers 14 residues. V shed 5 bases, J shed 7 bases, and the junction held 4 bases outside the gene matches. CDR3 coding DNA: TGTGCCATCAGTCGGACAGGGTACAATTCACCCCTCCACTTT. As protein: CAISRTGYNSPLHF.

The table lists this clonotype with a few counts. This sequence joins TRBV18 and TRBJ1-1; 7 nucleotides line up with TRBD1. The V gene's germline CDR1 is KGHSH and CDR2 LQKENI. V lost 0 bases, J lost 1 base, and 5 bases stayed unmatched. This CDR3 contains 16 residues. CDR3 in DNA: TGTGCCAGCTCACCACCGTCAGGGGGGACGAACACTGAAGCTTTCTTT. Translating it yields CASSPPSGGTNTEAFF.

The gene calls are TRBV19 and TRBJ2-4; TRBD1 aligns across 9 bases. The end of the DNA fits TRBJ2-7 better, so the J call may be wrong. Looked up from germline, CDR1 is LNHDA and CDR2 is SQIVND (reference sequence). The CDR3 length is 14 residues. The CDR3, as DNA: TGTGCCAGTAGTTCCGGACAGGGGTTGAACGAGCAGTACTTC. Protein product: CASSSGQGLNEQYF.

This clonotype came up many times. CDR3 sequence: CASSQAGAGANVLTF. CDR3 nucleotide sequence: TGCGCCAGCAGCCAAGCAGGGGCTGGGGCCAACGTCCTGACTTTC. The gene calls are TRBV4-1 and TRBJ2-6, with D possibly TRBD1 on 6 matching bases. This CDR3 comprises 15 residues. The V end was cut by 1 base, the J end by 2 bases, with 6 bases between. CDR1 is MGHRA and CDR2 is YSYEKL in the germline V gene.

In its sample, this clonotype was seen many times. The chain carries TRBV7-9 and TRBJ2-3; D is possibly TRBD1 (6 bases). Germline CDR1 reads SEHNR; CDR2 reads FQNEAQ (reference sequence). This CDR3 spans 15 amino acids. V gave up 7 bases and J gave up 3 bases, with 17 bases separating them. The DNA of the CDR3 is TGTGCCAGCACCAGGACAGCCGGAGAGACAGATACGCAGTATTTT. Encoded protein: CASTRTAGETDTQYF.

The rearrangement links TRBV5-1 to TRBJ2-5, with TRBD1 identical over 7 bases. Germline CDR1 and CDR2: SGHRS and YFSETQ. The CDR3 runs 15 residues. Trimming removed 0 bases from V and 5 bases from J; junction bases left unmatched: 7. The CDR3 loop is CASSLVATGAETQYF. The CDR3 bases are TGCGCCAGCAGCTTGGTGGCCACAGGGGCGGAGACCCAGTACTTC.

In its sample, this clonotype was seen many times. This chain links TRBV12-3 or TRBV12-4 with TRBJ2-5; the D gene is possibly TRBD2 (6 bases). This CDR3 has 13 residues. The V end lost 4 bases, the J end lost 1 base, and 7 bases lay between the germline ends. CDR3 coding DNA: TGTGCCAGCAGTTCGGGACTCCAAGAGACCCAGTACTTC. This sequence encodes CASSSGLQETQYF.

The table lists this clonotype with many counts. The chain uses TRBV29-1 and TRBJ2-7; perhaps TRBD1 as D (6 bases). V was pared by 4 bases and J by 3 bases, with 19 bases between. CDR3 size: 15 residues. CDR1 SQVTM and CDR2 ANQGSEA come from the germline V gene. The CDR3: CSVGVTGSRDYEQYF. CDR3 bases: TGCAGCGTTGGAGTTACAGGGTCGAGGGACTACGAGCAGTACTTC.

This clonotype was observed many times. The chain uses TRBV25-1 and TRBJ2-1; D perhaps matches TRBD2 (6 bases). Trimming took off 0 bases at V and 0 bases at J, with 9 bases between the two ends. Germline V gives CDR1 MGHDK, CDR2 SYGVNS. This CDR3 is built from 16 residues. DNA for the CDR3: TGTGCCAGCAGTGAATATCTGGGAGGCTCCTACAATGAGCAGTTCTTC. It is translated as CASSEYLGGSYNEQFF.

A word on this clonotype: This may be a read error: a much more frequent sequence differs by one nucleotide. The rearrangement joins TRBV3-1 to TRBJ2-7; 8 bases match TRBD2. The germline CDR1 and CDR2 sequences are LGHDT and YNNKEL (reference sequence). Trimming took 2 bases from V and 7 from J; bases not matched to a gene: 16. This CDR3 comprises 17 residues. CDR3 coding DNA: TGTGCCAGCAGCCAACCCAAGCGGGGGACCTCCTACAATGAGCAGTACTTC. Its protein product is CASSQPKRGTSYNEQYF.

This clonotype was recorded at least ten times. This rearrangement joins TRBV11-3 to TRBJ2-2; TRBD2 matches at 13 bases. The CDR3 spans 17 residues. V was clipped by 5 bases and J by 3 bases; unmatched bases: 6. Germline CDR1 SGHNT, CDR2 YENEEA. The CDR3 nucleotides are TGTGCCAGCAGCAAACTAGCGGGGGGGCAAGACACCGGGGAGCTGTTTTTT. It encodes CASSKLAGGQDTGELFF.

This clonotype has at least ten counts. The CDR3 sequence: CASSRTGRDTQYF. Written as DNA, the CDR3 is TGTGCCAGCAGCCGGACAGGGAGGGATACGCAGTATTTT. This chain joins TRBV6-5 and TRBJ2-3; 8 bases line up with TRBD1. This CDR3 spans 13 amino acids. Looked up from germline, CDR1 is MNHEY and CDR2 is SVGAGI. V trimming: 6 bases; J trimming: 6 bases; junction bases outside the gene matches: 5.

The V call is TRBV5-1, the J call TRBJ2-5; weak D call: TRBD1 (5 bases). Trimming cost V 2 bases and J 5 bases, with 16 bases left between them. The V gene's germline CDR1 is SGHRS and CDR2 YFSETQ. The CDR3 covers 15 residues. CDR3 DNA sequence: TGCGCCAGCAGCTTCGGAACAGCCAGGGTTGAGACCCAGTACTTC. It yields the protein CASSFGTARVETQYF.

The sample holds many counts of this clonotype. The chain combines TRBV27 with TRBJ2-5; possibly TRBD2 for D (6 bases). The V end was cut by 6 bases, the J end by 1 base, with 15 bases between. Germline lookup yields CDR1 MNHEY and CDR2 SMNVEV (reference sequence). The CDR3 runs 15 residues. This chain's CDR3 is CASRALRGSQETQYF. DNA for the CDR3: TGTGCCAGCAGGGCGTTGCGGGGCTCCCAAGAGACCCAGTACTTC.

This clonotype appeared once. The chain employs TRBV7-9 and TRBJ2-4, with D unclear. The CDR3 contains 14 residues. CDR1 is SEHNR, CDR2 FQNEAQ, per germline (reference sequence). V was clipped by 3 bases and J by 3 bases, with 9 bases between them. CDR3 sequence reads: CASSFGSRKNIQYF. The DNA for the CDR3 is TGTGCCAGCAGCTTCGGGTCCCGCAAAAACATTCAGTACTTC.

The chain combines TRBV6-1 with TRBJ2-7; maybe TRBD1 (6 bases). The CDR3 runs to 15 residues. CDR1 and CDR2 (germline): MNHNS, SASEGT. The V gene lost 8 bases and the J gene lost 2 bases, with 19 bases spanning the gap. In DNA form, the CDR3 reads TGTGCCAGCCGCAATACAGGACAGTCTCCCTACGAGCAGTACTTC. It specifies CASRNTGQSPYEQYF.

The gene calls are TRBV6-5 and TRBJ2-2; possibly TRBD2 for D (6 bases). The germline V gene encodes CDR1 MNHEY and CDR2 SVGAGI. The germline V and J ends were trimmed by 2 bases and 5 bases, with 6 bases remaining between them. The length of the CDR3 is 13 residues. The CDR3, as DNA: TGTGCCAGCAGTTACGGAGGGACCGGGGAGCTGTTTTTT. This translates into CASSYGGTGELFF.

The chain joins TRBV28 to TRBJ2-7; 8 nucleotides line up with TRBD2. Germline CDR1 reads MDHEN; CDR2 reads SYDVKM. CDR3 length equals 16 residues. V was clipped by 4 bases and J by 2 bases; unmatched bases: 10. The DNA of the CDR3 is TGTGCCAGCAGTTCAACCGGGGGGGGTGGGGCCTACGAGCAGTACTTC. Protein: CASSSTGGGGAYEQYF.

This clonotype came up a few times. This sequence may be a read error, since a much larger clone differs from it by one base. This chain uses TRBV5-1 with TRBJ2-7; 8 nucleotides line up with TRBD1. Germline V gene lookup returns CDR1 SGHRS and CDR2 YFSETQ. This CDR3 has 17 residues. CDR3 coding DNA: TGCGCCAGCAGCTTGGGACAGGGGTCGGGGGAGGTCTACGAGCGGTACTTC. Its protein is CASSLGQGSGEVYERYF. The full variable domain, with the rest looked up from reference TRBV5-1 and TRBJ2-7, is KAGVTQTPRYLIKTRGQQVTLSCSPISGHRSVSWYQQTPGQGLQFLFEYFSETQRNKGNFPGRFSGRQFSNSRSEMNVSTLELGDSALYLCASSLGQGSGEVYERYFGPGTRLTVT.

Many counts were recorded for this clonotype. The chain uses TRBV20-1 and TRBJ2-5, with 8 bases that match TRBD1. The CDR3 is 13 residues long. From germline, CDR1 is DFQATT and CDR2 SNEGSKA (reference sequence). Trimming removed 6 bases from V and 1 base from J; junction bases left unmatched: 4. CDR3 in amino acids: CSATDRGQETQYF. CDR3 sequence (DNA): TGCAGTGCCACTGACAGGGGCCAAGAGACCCAGTACTTC.

This clonotype came up a few times. The chain recombines TRBV20-1 with TRBJ2-3, with a possible D match to TRBD1 (6 bases). V shed 3 bases and J shed 2 bases, with 12 bases lying between them. The CDR3 spans 14 residues. CDR1 and CDR2 from the germline V gene are DFQATT and SNEGSKA (reference sequence). The CDR3 DNA reads TGCAGTGCTAGCCCACAGGGTTACACAGATACGCAGTATTTT. Translating gives CSASPQGYTDTQYF.